This TCR beta chain was identified during a study of blood T cell repertoires in COVID-19. The overall study: T cells, B-cell-depleted T cells, or PBMCs provided the cDNA or gDNA that served as material.

Per the study methods: Cell counts per sample came from amplifying reference gene primers. The repertoire was sequenced with immunoSEQ multiplex PCR; TCRdb's copy has only in-frame clones and lacks some. V, J and clone size were drawn from that table, and D and trimming were deduced from the DNA. In the table there are about 200,000 clones, roughly 86% of which are singletons. Germline V gives CDR1 KGHSH, CDR2 LQKENI. The CDR3 runs 16 residues. Between the trimmed V and J ends, which lost 0 bases and 1 base, there was a span of 10 bases. This sequence joins TRBV18 and TRBJ1-3, with no clear D. The sequence was collected from a woman between 40 and 55 years old with acute or convalescent COVID-19. The sample comprised peripheral blood. CDR3 protein: CASSPPGGRSGNTIYF. The CDR3 DNA is TGTGCCAGCTCACCACCGGGCGGGAGGTCTGGAAACACCATATATTTT.